These 5 T cell receptor beta chains share one sample of origin, sequenced in a study of T cell responses to AZD1222 COVID-19 vaccine. Repertoires were generated with immunoSEQ multiplex PCR, while TCRdb's copy carries only in-frame clones and drops some. The table shows about 60,000 clones, with 75% to 95% occurring only once. The source was peripheral blood, collected 28 days after the second dose of the MenACWY control vaccine. The receptors come from an adult who received the MenACWY meningococcal vaccine as a control.

The V and J genes are TRBV18 and TRBJ1-1, with a weak D call TRBD1 (6 bases). CDR3 length: 15 amino acids. The V gene lost 3 bases and the J gene lost 4 bases, with 15 bases spanning the gap. CDR1 is KGHSH, CDR2 LQKENI, per germline. The DNA of the CDR3 is TGTGCCAGCTCACCCGCTATGGGAGGGGGCACTGAAGCTTTCTTT. This encodes CASSPAMGGGTEAFF.

The chain uses TRBV5-1 and TRBJ2-7; TRBD1 matches at 7 bases. Germline V gene data show CDR1 as SGHRS and CDR2 as YFSETQ. V was pared by 1 base and J by 3 bases, with 13 bases of the junction left unmatched. The CDR3 loop spans 17 amino acids. This CDR3 is CASSLLPSVQGSYEQYF. The CDR3 DNA sequence: TGCGCCAGCAGCTTGTTGCCCTCGGTACAGGGGAGCTACGAGCAGTACTTC. Drawing the rest from reference TRBV5-1 and TRBJ2-7, the complete variable domain is KAGVTQTPRYLIKTRGQQVTLSCSPISGHRSVSWYQQTPGQGLQFLFEYFSETQRNKGNFPGRFSGRQFSNSRSEMNVSTLELGDSALYLCASSLLPSVQGSYEQYFGPGTRLTVT.

V is TRBV28 and J is TRBJ1-5; D unresolved. Germline CDR1 is MDHEN and CDR2 is SYDVKM. This CDR3 has 12 amino acids. V dropped 3 bases and J dropped 2 bases, with 2 bases sitting between them. The CDR3 DNA is TGTGCCAGCAGTTTCGGCAATCAGCCCCAGCATTTT. Encoded protein: CASSFGNQPQHF.

This rearrangement joins TRBV6-1 to TRBJ1-5, with unresolved D. The CDR3 runs to 12 residues. Germline loops: CDR1 MNHNS, CDR2 SASEGT. Trimming took off 2 bases at V and 6 bases at J, with 5 bases between the two ends. The CDR3, as DNA: TGTGCCAGCAGTGAACTTTTTCAGCCCCAGCATTTT. Encoded protein: CASSELFQPQHF.

The chain links TRBV5-4 to TRBJ2-3; D is ambiguous. Trimming removed 6 bases at V and 1 base at J, with 12 bases between. The CDR3 loop spans 14 amino acids. CDR1 and CDR2 from the germline V gene are SGHNT and YYREEE (reference sequence). CDR3 sequence reads: CASMQDAGTDTQYF. The CDR3 region has the DNA TGTGCCAGCATGCAGGACGCGGGCACAGATACGCAGTATTTT. Together with reference TRBV5-4 and TRBJ2-3, the CDR3 gives the full variable domain: ETGVTQSPTHLIKTRGQQVTLRCSSQSGHNTVSWYQQALGQGPQFIFQYYREEENGRGNFPPRFSGLQFPNYSSELNVNALELDDSALYLCASMQDAGTDTQYFGPGTRLTVL.